The rows below give T cell receptor beta chains drawn from one sample of a study of cytomegalovirus exposure and HLA in healthy donors. Some clones are missing from TCRdb's copy, which holds only in-frame ones; the method was immunoSEQ multiplex PCR. The sample contains 110,000 to 150,000 clones, 90% to 95% of which appear only once. Sequenced: PBMCs. These receptors originate from a man between 18 and 29 years old in good health and CMV-seronegative. Both conserved end residues are part of each CDR3. A D gene is named only where the DNA matches it firmly. For some rows the clone size is stated as once, few or many, or as a class when expanded; others skip it.

TRBV9	-	TRBJ2-1	-	TGTGCCAGCAGCGTAGGGGCGGACAGCTCCTACAATGAGCAGTTCTTC	CASSVGADSSYNEQFF
TRBV7-6	-	TRBJ2-3	TRBD2	TGTGCCAGCAGCTTGACTAGCCCAACAGATACGCAGTATTTT	CASSLTSPTDTQYF
TRBV30	-	TRBJ1-1	TRBD1	TGTGCCTGGAGTTTTGGGACAGGGGTCACTGAAGCTTTCTTT	CAWSFGTGVTEAFF
TRBV2	-	TRBJ1-2	TRBD1	TGTGCCAGCAGTGAAGCCGACCCCGACAGGGGCTCTGGCTACACCTTC	CASSEADPDRGSGYTF
TRBV9	-	TRBJ2-7	TRBD2	TGTGCCAGCAGCGTAGGAATGGGAGGGGTTAGCGGGGGTTCTTTCTTCTACGAGCAGTACTTC	CASSVGMGGVSGGSFFYEQYF
TRBV18	-	TRBJ2-5	TRBD1	TGTGCCAGCTCACGGGACAGGCAAGAGACCCAGTACTTC	CASSRDRQETQYF
TRBV7-9	few	TRBJ1-1	-	TGTGCCAGCAGCGTCAGGGCCAACACTGAAGCTTTCTTT	CASSVRANTEAFF
TRBV6-4	-	TRBJ1-5	-	TGTGCCAGCAGTGAGGGGGAGGGGCAGCCCCAGCATTTT	CASSEGEGQPQHF
TRBV29-1	-	TRBJ2-1	TRBD2	TGCAGTGTTGAAGCGGGGGGGCTCAATGAGCAGTTCTTC	CSVEAGGLNEQFF
TRBV30	-	TRBJ1-1	TRBD1	TGTGCCTGGAGTTCCTCGGGACAGGGGAACACTGAAGCTTTCTTT	CAWSSSGQGNTEAFF
TRBV18	-	TRBJ2-3	TRBD1	TGTGCCAGCTTTCGGGACAGGGGGCTAGGTACAGATACGCAGTATTTT	CASFRDRGLGTDTQYF
TRBV29-1	-	TRBJ1-2	TRBD1	TGCAGCGCGACGACAGGGGCCTATGGCTACACCTTC	CSATTGAYGYTF
TRBV7-2	-	TRBJ1-5	TRBD1	TGTGCCAGCAGCCCCGGGACAGGCAATCAGCCCCAGCATTTT	CASSPGTGNQPQHF
TRBV4-1	-	TRBJ2-1	TRBD2	TGCGCCAGCAGCCAAATCGGACTAGCGGGGGGGAATGAGCAGTTCTTC	CASSQIGLAGGNEQFF
TRBV10-3	once	TRBJ2-5	TRBD2	TGTGCCATCAGTGAGTCTTGGCGGGGGGCGATGTTAGAGACCCAGTACTTC	CAISESWRGAMLETQYF
TRBV14	-	TRBJ2-1	TRBD2	TGTGCCAGCAGCGATATGATACTAGCGGGAGTATTCCATGAGCAGTTCTTC	CASSDMILAGVFHEQFF
TRBV7-3	-	TRBJ2-1	TRBD2	TGTGCCAGCAGCTTAACCCCCCTGGCTAGCGGGGGCTACAATGAGCAGTTCTTC	CASSLTPLASGGYNEQFF
TRBV7-3	-	TRBJ2-1	TRBD2	TGTGCCAGCAGCTTAATTGGCGGGGGTTCCTACAATGAGCAGTTCTTC	CASSLIGGGSYNEQFF
TRBV7-9	-	TRBJ2-3	TRBD2	TGTGCCAGCAGGTCTACTAGCGGGGACCCCGGGGTAGATACGCAGTATTTT	CASRSTSGDPGVDTQYF
TRBV29-1	-	TRBJ2-3	TRBD1	TGCAGCGTAGACAGGGCGAATCGGGATACGCAGTATTTT	CSVDRANRDTQYF
TRBV5-4	-	TRBJ2-1	-	TGTGCCAGCAGCCTGGAATGGGGCGGAATCGAGTTCTTC	CASSLEWGGIEFF
TRBV12-5	-	TRBJ2-2	TRBD1	TGTGCTAGTGGCCTCAGGGACAGGAGGAACACCGGGGAGCTGTTTTTT	CASGLRDRRNTGELFF
TRBV5-6	-	TRBJ2-2	-	TGTGCCAGCAGCCCCGGGCGGCCGGGAAACACCGGGGAGCTGTTTTTT	CASSPGRPGNTGELFF
TRBV5-6	-	TRBJ2-3	TRBD2	TGTGCCAGCAGCCCCACCGGGGGGATGGATACGCAGTATTTT	CASSPTGGMDTQYF
TRBV12-5	-	TRBJ2-1	-	TGTGCTAGTGGTTTGGCTCAGTGGGGAGGGGGGCAGTTCAATGAGCAGTTCTTC	CASGLAQWGGGQFNEQFF
TRBV30	-	TRBJ2-5	TRBD2	TGTGCCTGGAATCGGGCCTATAGCGGGAGTAGATCGGAGACCCAGTACTTC	CAWNRAYSGSRSETQYF
TRBV6-5	once	TRBJ2-7	-	TGTGCCAGCAGTTCAGATAGGACTCTCCTCTCCTACGAGCAGTACTTC	CASSSDRTLLSYEQYF
TRBV19	-	TRBJ2-2	TRBD2	TGTGCCAGTAGTATCCCCAGTTTACTAGCGGGGGGACCCCCACCAAGGGAGCTGTTTTTT	CASSIPSLLAGGPPPRELFF
TRBV30	-	TRBJ1-2	-	TGTGCCTGGATCCCGCTTACAGTAGGCCATGGCTACACCTTC	CAWIPLTVGHGYTF
TRBV27	-	TRBJ1-5	-	TGTGCCAGCAGTTTGGACAGAAACAATCAGCCCCAGCATTTT	CASSLDRNNQPQHF
TRBV6-5	once	TRBJ2-3	-	TGTGCCAGCAGTTCTCCGACAGATTCAGATACGCAGTATTTT	CASSSPTDSDTQYF
TRBV29-1	-	TRBJ1-1	-	TGCAGCGCCAGGGGCACAGGGCGGAACACTGAAGCTTTCTTT	CSARGTGRNTEAFF
TRBV30	-	TRBJ1-5	-	TGTGCCTGGAGTGTAGGTCAGGGGATTAATCAGCCCCAGCATTTT	CAWSVGQGINQPQHF
TRBV6-6	-	TRBJ1-2	-	TGTGCCAGCAGTTACTCGGCACCCCCTCTCTATGGCTACACCTTC	CASSYSAPPLYGYTF
TRBV30	-	TRBJ2-7	-	TGTGCCTGGAGTGTGGGGCAGAGCTACGAGCAGTACTTC	CAWSVGQSYEQYF
TRBV5-1	-	TRBJ2-3	TRBD2	TGCGCCAGCAGCTTGGGAACTAGCGCCCTATCGGATACGCAGTATTTT	CASSLGTSALSDTQYF
TRBV25-1	-	TRBJ1-2	-	TGTGCCAGCAGTCCGTCACAAGGTCACTCGACTCGCTACACCTTC	CASSPSQGHSTRYTF
TRBV10-3	-	TRBJ2-1	-	TGTGCCATCAGTGAGTCTCCACTAGTATGGGGTGTCGATGAGCAGTTCTTC	CAISESPLVWGVDEQFF
TRBV11-2	-	TRBJ2-1	TRBD1	TGTGCCAGCAGCTTAGGACAGGGCGTATACAATGAGCAGTTCTTC	CASSLGQGVYNEQFF
TRBV27	-	TRBJ2-7	-	TGTGCCAGCAGTTTATTCACAGGGTCCCACGAGCAGTACTTC	CASSLFTGSHEQYF
TRBV7-9	-	TRBJ2-1	-	TGTGCCAGCTATCGGGATTCGGGAAATGAGCAGTTCTTC	CASYRDSGNEQFF
TRBV6-5	-	TRBJ2-7	TRBD1	TGTGCCAGCCGGGACAGGGGGCGCAACGAGCAGTACTTC	CASRDRGRNEQYF
TRBV6-1	-	TRBJ2-7	-	TGTGCCAGCAGTGAACCCGCAGGGCGATACTACGAGCAGTACTTC	CASSEPAGRYYEQYF
TRBV7-7	-	TRBJ2-5	-	TGTGCCAGCAGCTTAAGGGGCCAAGAGACCCAGTACTTC	CASSLRGQETQYF
TRBV25-1	-	TRBJ2-3	TRBD2	TGTGCCAGCAGTGATCCTTTTGCGGGAGCTCCGGATACGCAGTATTTT	CASSDPFAGAPDTQYF
TRBV4-1	-	TRBJ2-6	TRBD1	TGCGCCAGCAGCCAAGGGGGACAGGGGGCCCTCTCTGGGGCCAACGTCCTGACTTTC	CASSQGGQGALSGANVLTF
TRBV5-4	-	TRBJ2-1	-	TGTGCCAGCAGCTTGATATACAATGAGCAGTTCTTC	CASSLIYNEQFF
TRBV11-3	-	TRBJ1-1	-	TGTGCCAGCAGCTTAGGGCAGGGGCTTAGGACTGAAGCTTTCTTT	CASSLGQGLRTEAFF
TRBV19	-	TRBJ1-5	TRBD1	TGTGCCAGTAGTACAGGGGGCGGTCAGCCCCAGCATTTT	CASSTGGGQPQHF
TRBV19	few	TRBJ1-1	TRBD1	TGTGCCAGTAGTTTTACAGGGGGCCCTACTGAAGCTTTCTTT	CASSFTGGPTEAFF
TRBV2	few	TRBJ1-2	-	TGTGCCAGCCGCCGGGGGGCCTACACCTTC	CASRRGAYTF
TRBV9	-	TRBJ2-1	-	TGTGCCAGCAGCCTTAGCCTCAATGAGCAGTTCTTC	CASSLSLNEQFF
TRBV2	-	TRBJ2-7	-	TGTGCCAGCAGGGTTGGCGGGGCGACCTACGAGCAGTACTTC	CASRVGGATYEQYF
TRBV19	-	TRBJ1-2	-	TGTGCCAGTCTCCGCCGGGCCCCGGGGAGGGACTATGGCTACACCTTC	CASLRRAPGRDYGYTF
TRBV19	-	TRBJ2-3	TRBD1	TGTGCCAGCAACCCCGCCCGGCGGAGGACAGGGCCAGATACGCAGTATTTT	CASNPARRRTGPDTQYF